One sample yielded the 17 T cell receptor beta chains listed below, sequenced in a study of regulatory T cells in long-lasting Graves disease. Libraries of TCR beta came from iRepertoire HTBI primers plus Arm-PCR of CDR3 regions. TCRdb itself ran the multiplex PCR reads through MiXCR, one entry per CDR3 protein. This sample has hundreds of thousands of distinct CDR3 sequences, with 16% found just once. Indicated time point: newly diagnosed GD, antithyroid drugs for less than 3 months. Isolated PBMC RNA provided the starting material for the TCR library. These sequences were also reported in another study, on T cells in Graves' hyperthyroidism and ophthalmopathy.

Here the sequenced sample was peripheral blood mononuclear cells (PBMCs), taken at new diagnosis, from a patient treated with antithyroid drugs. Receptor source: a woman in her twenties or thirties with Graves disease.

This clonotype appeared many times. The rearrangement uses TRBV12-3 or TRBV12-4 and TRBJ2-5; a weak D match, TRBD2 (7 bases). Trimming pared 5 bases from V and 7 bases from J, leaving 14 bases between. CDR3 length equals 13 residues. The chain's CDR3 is CASSGQTGGTQYF. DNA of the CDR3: TGTGCCAGCAGTGGACAGACGGGGGGGACCCAGTACTTC.

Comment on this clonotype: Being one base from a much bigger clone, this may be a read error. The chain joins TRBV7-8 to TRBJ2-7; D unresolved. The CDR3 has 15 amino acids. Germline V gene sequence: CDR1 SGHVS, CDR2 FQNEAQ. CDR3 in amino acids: CASSLRWGTLDEQHF. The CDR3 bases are TGTGCCAGCAGCTTAAGGTGGGGAACACTGGACGAGCAGCACTTC.

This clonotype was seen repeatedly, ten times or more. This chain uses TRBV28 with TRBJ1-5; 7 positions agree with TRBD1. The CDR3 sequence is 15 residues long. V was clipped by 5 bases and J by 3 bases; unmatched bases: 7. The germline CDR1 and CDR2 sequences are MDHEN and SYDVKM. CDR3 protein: CASSIRDSYNQPQHF. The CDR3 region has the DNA TGTGCCAGCAGTATCCGGGACAGTTACAATCAGCCCCAGCATTTT. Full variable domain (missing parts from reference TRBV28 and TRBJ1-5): DVKVTQSSRYLVKRTGEKVFLECVQDMDHENMFWYRQDPGLGLRLIYFSYDVKMKEKGDIPEGYSVSREKKERFSLILESASTNQTSMYLCASSIRDSYNQPQHFGDGTRLSIL.

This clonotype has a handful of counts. CDR3 loop: CASSIGGRGELFF. The CDR3 DNA reads as TGTGCCAGTAGTATCGGCGGGAGGGGGGAGCTGTTTTTT. This rearrangement joins TRBV19 to TRBJ2-2; 8 bases are a match to TRBD2. The germline CDR1 and CDR2 sequences are LNHDA and SQIVND (reference sequence). CDR3 length: 13 residues. The V and J ends lost 3 bases and 8 bases, in that order; junction bases with no gene match: 2.

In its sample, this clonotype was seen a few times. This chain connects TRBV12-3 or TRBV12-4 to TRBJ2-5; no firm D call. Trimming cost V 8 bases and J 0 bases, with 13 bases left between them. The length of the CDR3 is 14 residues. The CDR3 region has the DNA TGTGCCAGCTCCCCCGGGTTTTACCAAGAGACCCAGTACTTC. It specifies CASSPGFYQETQYF.

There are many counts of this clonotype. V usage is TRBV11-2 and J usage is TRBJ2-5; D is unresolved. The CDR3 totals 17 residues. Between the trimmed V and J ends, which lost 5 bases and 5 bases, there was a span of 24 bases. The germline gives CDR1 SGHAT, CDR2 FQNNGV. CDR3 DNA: TGTGCCAGCAGCCCCCACTCCTGGGTTTGGAACGCGGAGACCCAGTACTTC. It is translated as CASSPHSWVWNAETQYF.

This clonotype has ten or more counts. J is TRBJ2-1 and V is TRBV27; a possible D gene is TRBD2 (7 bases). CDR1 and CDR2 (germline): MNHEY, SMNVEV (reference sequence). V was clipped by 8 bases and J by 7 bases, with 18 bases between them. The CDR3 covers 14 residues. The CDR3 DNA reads TGTGCCAGCTCTAGCGGCCGAGGGGGTAATGAGCAGTTCTTC. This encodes CASSSGRGGNEQFF.

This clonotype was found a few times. The CDR3 region is CAWGPLNTEAFF. The CDR3 DNA reads TGTGCCTGGGGACCCTTGAACACTGAAGCTTTCTTT. J is TRBJ1-1 and V is TRBV30; D is undetermined. Germline assignment: CDR1 GTSNPN and CDR2 SVGIG (reference sequence). Trimming took off 5 bases at V and 0 bases at J, with 7 bases between the two ends. CDR3 size: 12 residues.

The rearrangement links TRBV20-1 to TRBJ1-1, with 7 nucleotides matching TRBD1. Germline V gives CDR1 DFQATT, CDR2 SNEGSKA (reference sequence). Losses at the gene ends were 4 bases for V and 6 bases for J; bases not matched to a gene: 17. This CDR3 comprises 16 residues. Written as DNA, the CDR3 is TGCAGTGCTACAAGGCCGGACAGGTGGGGGTCGGCTGAAGCTTTCTTT. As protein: CSATRPDRWGSAEAFF.

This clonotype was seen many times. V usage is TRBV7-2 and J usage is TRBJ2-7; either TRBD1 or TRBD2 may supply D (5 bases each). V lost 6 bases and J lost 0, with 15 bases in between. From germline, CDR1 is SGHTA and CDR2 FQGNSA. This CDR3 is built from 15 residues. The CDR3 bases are TGTGCCAGCAGTTTATGGGGGACCTCCTCCTACGAGCAGTACTTC. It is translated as CASSLWGTSSYEQYF.

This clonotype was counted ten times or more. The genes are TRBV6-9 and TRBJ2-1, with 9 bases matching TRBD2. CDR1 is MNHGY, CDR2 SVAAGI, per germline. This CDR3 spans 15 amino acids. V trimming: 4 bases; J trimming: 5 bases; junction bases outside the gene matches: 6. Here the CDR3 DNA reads TGTGCCAGCAGTTGGGGCGGGAGGGGCAACAATGAGCAGTTCTTC. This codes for CASSWGGRGNNEQFF.

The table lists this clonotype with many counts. CDR3 sequence (DNA): TGTGCCAGCAGCGCCCTAGCGGAATACACCGGGGAGCTGTTTTTT. Its translation is CASSALAEYTGELFF. The genes are TRBV3-1 and TRBJ2-2, with 7 bases that match TRBD2. This CDR3 has 15 amino acids. Germline V gene lookup returns CDR1 LGHDT and CDR2 YNNKEL (reference sequence). V lost 5 bases, J lost 3 bases, and 6 bases stayed unmatched.

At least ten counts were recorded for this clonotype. The CDR3 DNA is TGTGCCTGGAACGTAGTTCGAAATGAGCAGTTCTTC. Translating it yields CAWNVVRNEQFF. The rearrangement links TRBV30 to TRBJ2-1; no reliable D call. Germline V gene sequence: CDR1 GTSNPN, CDR2 SVGIG (reference sequence). The CDR3 spans 12 residues. The germline V and J ends were trimmed by 4 bases and 7 bases, with 11 bases remaining between them.

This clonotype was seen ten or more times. CDR3 coding DNA: TGTGCCAGCAGTTTGATTGCACAGAACTACGAGCAGTACTTC. Amino acids: CASSLIAQNYEQYF. This rearrangement joins TRBV28 to TRBJ2-7, with D unresolved. The CDR3 runs to 14 residues. Germline CDR1 and CDR2: MDHEN and SYDVKM. Trimming cost V 3 bases and J 3 bases, with 12 bases left between them.

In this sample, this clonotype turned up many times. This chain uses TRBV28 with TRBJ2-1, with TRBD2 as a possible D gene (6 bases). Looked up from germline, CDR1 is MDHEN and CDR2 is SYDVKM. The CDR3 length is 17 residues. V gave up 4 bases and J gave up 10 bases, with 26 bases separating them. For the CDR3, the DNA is TGTGCCAGCAGTTCCACTCTCCCGGGACGTAGGGACTGGGAGCAGTTCTTC. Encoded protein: CASSSTLPGRRDWEQFF.

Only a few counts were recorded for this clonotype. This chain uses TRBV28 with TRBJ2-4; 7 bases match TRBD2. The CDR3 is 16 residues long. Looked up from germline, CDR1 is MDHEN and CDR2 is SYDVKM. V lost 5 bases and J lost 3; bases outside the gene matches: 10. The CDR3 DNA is TGTGCCAGCAGTGCCCTTAGCGGGCTGAGCAAAAACATTCAGTACTTC. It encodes CASSALSGLSKNIQYF.

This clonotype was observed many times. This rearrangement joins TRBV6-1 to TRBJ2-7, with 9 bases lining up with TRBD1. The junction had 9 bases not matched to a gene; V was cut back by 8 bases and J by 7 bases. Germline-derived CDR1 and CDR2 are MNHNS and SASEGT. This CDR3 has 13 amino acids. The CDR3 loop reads CASGGQGPGEQYF. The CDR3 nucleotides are TGTGCCAGCGGAGGACAGGGGCCGGGGGAGCAGTACTTC.